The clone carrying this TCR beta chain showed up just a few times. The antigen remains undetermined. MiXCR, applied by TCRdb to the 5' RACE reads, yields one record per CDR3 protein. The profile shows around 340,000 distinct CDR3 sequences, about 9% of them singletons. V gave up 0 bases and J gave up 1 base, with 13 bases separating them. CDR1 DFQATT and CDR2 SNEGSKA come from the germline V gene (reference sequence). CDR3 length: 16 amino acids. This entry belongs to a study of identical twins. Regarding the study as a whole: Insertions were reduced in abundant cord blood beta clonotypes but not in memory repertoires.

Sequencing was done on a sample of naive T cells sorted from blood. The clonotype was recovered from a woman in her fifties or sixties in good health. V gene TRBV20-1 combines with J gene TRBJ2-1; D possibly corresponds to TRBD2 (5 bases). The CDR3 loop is CSARDPAGGSYNEQFF. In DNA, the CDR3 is TGCAGTGCTAGAGATCCGGCGGGCGGGTCCTACAATGAGCAGTTCTTC.